These T cell receptor beta chains were read from a single sample in a study of OX40 agonist ivuxolimab in advanced cancers. Sequenced by immunoSEQ multiplex PCR; TCRdb stores in-frame clones only, minus some. The sample contains 95,000 to 150,000 clones, 93% of which appear only once. This material consisted of CD4+ or CD8+ T cells sorted from blood, taken in a trial of the OX40 agonist ivuxolimab. Receptors originate from an adult with an advanced solid tumor such as melanoma, head and neck, liver or kidney cancer. CDR3s include the opening cysteine and the closing phenylalanine or tryptophan. Each record gives: J gene, D gene, V gene, clone size, CDR3 DNA, CDR3 protein. A D gene is named only where the DNA matches it firmly. The size of a clone is reported for some rows only, either as once, few or many, or as a class for expanded clones.

>TRBJ2-1|TRBD1|TRBV28|.
TGTGCCAGCAGTTTACGTGGCGGGACAGGGCCCTACAATGAGCAGTTCTTC
CASSLRGGTGPYNEQFF
>TRBJ1-1|.|TRBV28|few
TGTGCCAGCAGTCTAGGACGAGAAGCTTTCTTT
CASSLGREAFF
>TRBJ1-4|.|TRBV2|once
TGTGCCAGCAGAACCGACGGGGCCTTGGAAGAAAAACTGTTTTTT
CASRTDGALEEKLFF
>TRBJ2-7|.|TRBV5-1|.
TGCGCCAGCAGCTTGGGTTCTGGCCTTCGGGAGCAGTACTTC
CASSLGSGLREQYF
>TRBJ1-2|TRBD1|TRBV6-5|once
TGTGCCAGCAGCCGGGACAGGGGGGATGGCTACACCTTC
CASSRDRGDGYTF
>TRBJ2-1|.|TRBV18|.
TGTGCCAGCTCACCGGGGCAGAGCAATGAGCAGTTCTTC
CASSPGQSNEQFF
>TRBJ1-5|.|TRBV27|once
TGTGCCAGCAGTTTATCGGGGGGGGGACAGCCCCAGCATTTT
CASSLSGGGQPQHF
>TRBJ1-1|.|TRBV6-5|.
TGTGCCAGCAGTTACTCAAGGAACACTGAAGCTTTCTTT
CASSYSRNTEAFF
>TRBJ2-7|.|TRBV6-5|.
TGTGCCAGCAGGCGACCGGGACGCTGGGACCCTGGACTTAACTTC
CASRRPGRWDPGLNF
>TRBJ1-2|TRBD1|TRBV19|.
TGTGCCAGCACGACAGGGCTCGCCTATGGCTACACCTTC
CASTTGLAYGYTF
>TRBJ1-2|.|TRBV27|.
TGTGCCAGCAGTCGTCCGGGCCAAGGATTCTATGGCTACACCTTC
CASSRPGQGFYGYTF
>TRBJ2-5|TRBD2|TRBV9|.
TGTGCCAGCAGCGACTTAGCGGGGGGGAGAGAGACCCAGTACTTC
CASSDLAGGRETQYF
>TRBJ1-3|.|TRBV18|.
TGTGCCAGCTCACAGGAGAGCTCTGGAAACACCATATATTTT
CASSQESSGNTIYF
>TRBJ2-7|TRBD2|TRBV18|.
TGTGCCAGCTCACCACCGACTAGCGGGAGGGGAAGGCAGTACTTC
CASSPPTSGRGRQYF
>TRBJ2-1|.|TRBV21-1|.
TGTGCCAGCAGCAAGCTGACAGGGAACAATGAGCAGTTCTTC
CASSKLTGNNEQFF
>TRBJ1-2|.|TRBV28|.
TGTGCCAGCAGTTCCTACAGCGATGGCTACACCTTC
CASSSYSDGYTF
>TRBJ1-1|.|TRBV15|.
TGTGCCACCACCCCGATGGGACTTTCAAACACTGAAGCTTTCTTT
CATTPMGLSNTEAFF
>TRBJ2-5|.|TRBV4-2|.
TGTGCCAGCAGCCAAGAGGGTGGGTACCAAGAGACCCAGTACTTC
CASSQEGGYQETQYF
>TRBJ2-5|.|TRBV2|.
TGTGCCAGCAGGGAAGGCCAGGGTGGGGACCAAGAGACCCAGTACTTC
CASREGQGGDQETQYF
>TRBJ1-1|.|TRBV5-4|.
TGTGCCAGCAGCTTGGGGGACATTTTACGGGCCACTGAAGCTTTCTTT
CASSLGDILRATEAFF
>TRBJ2-7|.|TRBV7-2|.
TGTGCCAGCAGCTTGGGAGGGGGCGGGGCGGCCTACGAGCAGTACTTC
CASSLGGGGAAYEQYF
>TRBJ1-2|.|TRBV11-2|.
TGTGCCAGCAGCTCCGGCCCTAACTATGGCTACACCTTC
CASSSGPNYGYTF
>TRBJ1-4|TRBD1|TRBV4-3|.
TGCGCCAGCAGCCAAGATCGGACAGGGGGAGAAAAACTGTTTTTT
CASSQDRTGGEKLFF
>TRBJ1-5|TRBD1|TRBV5-8|.
TGTGCCAGCAACGGGCAGGGGGTTTATCAGCCCCAGCATTTT
CASNGQGVYQPQHF
>TRBJ2-3|TRBD1|TRBV30|once
TGTGCCTGGGCACCGGGACAGGGGAGAGATACGCAGTATTTT
CAWAPGQGRDTQYF
>TRBJ1-1|.|TRBV11-2|.
TGTGCCAGCAGCTTAACTCGGGGGGGCGGCACTGAAGCTTTCTTT
CASSLTRGGGTEAFF
>TRBJ1-4|TRBD1|TRBV5-1|.
TGCGCCAGCAGCAACGGCGGGACAGGGGGCATGAGTGAAAAACTGTTTTTT
CASSNGGTGGMSEKLFF
>TRBJ2-5|.|TRBV4-2|.
TGTGCCAGCAGCGCTACTGGGAGGGAGACCCAGTACTTC
CASSATGRETQYF
>TRBJ2-5|.|TRBV14|once
TGTGCCAGCAGCCAAGAGACCAGACCGCAAGAGACCCAGTACTTC
CASSQETRPQETQYF
>TRBJ1-1|.|TRBV18|.
TGTGCCAGCTCACCTCCAGGGTTATCAGCTGAAGCTTTCTTT
CASSPPGLSAEAFF
>TRBJ2-1|.|TRBV20-1|.
TGCAGTGCGGGGCCTCAGTTCTTC
CSAGPQFF
>TRBJ2-2|.|TRBV30|.
TGTGCCTGGAACGGGGAGGGGGCTTACACCGGGGAGCTGTTTTTT
CAWNGEGAYTGELFF
>TRBJ2-7|TRBD1|TRBV7-2|.
TGTGCCAGCAGCCGTGGACAGGGGGCCTACGAGCAGTACTTC
CASSRGQGAYEQYF
>TRBJ2-3|.|TRBV5-1|.
TGCGCCAGCAGCCCTGGGGTCCGCCCGGAGGGAGATCCGCAGTATTTT
CASSPGVRPEGDPQYF
>TRBJ2-3|.|TRBV7-2|once
TGTGCCAGCAGCCTGGGGGTGTCAGATACGCAGTATTTT
CASSLGVSDTQYF
>TRBJ2-2|TRBD1|TRBV2|.
TGTGCCAGCAGTGAAGCCGGGACAGCGAACACCGGGGAGCTGTTTTTT
CASSEAGTANTGELFF
>TRBJ2-3|TRBD2|TRBV28|once
TGTGCCAGCCCTTCCCGCAACGGACTAGCGGGGGGGAACACAGATACGCAGTATTTT
CASPSRNGLAGGNTDTQYF
>TRBJ2-1|TRBD1|TRBV9|.
TGTGCCAGCAGCGTAACAGGGGGCGCGTCGTATGAGCAGTTCTTC
CASSVTGGASYEQFF
>TRBJ1-5|.|TRBV6-6|.
TGTGCCAGCAGTTACGCGCGCAATCAGCCCCAGCATTTT
CASSYARNQPQHF
>TRBJ2-6|.|TRBV18|.
TGTGCCGCAGGGGAGGGCTCTGGGGCCAACGTCCTGACTTTC
CAAGEGSGANVLTF
>TRBJ2-1|.|TRBV6-9|once
TGTGCCAACATACAGGGACCCTATTACAATGAGCAGTTCTTC
CANIQGPYYNEQFF
>TRBJ2-5|TRBD2|TRBV27|.
TGTGCCAGCAGTCCGCGCCGCTCTAGCGGGGGTCGACAAGAGACCCAGTACTTC
CASSPRRSSGGRQETQYF
>TRBJ1-6|TRBD1|TRBV6-5|.
TGTGCCAGCAGTTCTGCCGGACAGGCCTCTTCACCCCTCCACTTT
CASSSAGQASSPLHF
>TRBJ2-1|.|TRBV5-1|.
TGCGCCAGCACCCCTAGGATGGGGGGAGGGGGAAATGAGCAGTTCTTC
CASTPRMGGGGNEQFF
>TRBJ2-7|TRBD1|TRBV5-4|.
TGTGCCAGCAGCTTGGGAAGGGGACAGGGCTCCTACGAGCAGTACTTC
CASSLGRGQGSYEQYF
>TRBJ2-5|TRBD2|TRBV7-2|.
TGTGCCAGCAGCTTAGGGCTAGCGGGGATGGAGACCCAGTACTTC
CASSLGLAGMETQYF
>TRBJ2-7|TRBD1|TRBV7-7|.
TGTGCCAGCAGTCAGGGGGCCGGCTACGAGCAGTACTTC
CASSQGAGYEQYF
>TRBJ1-2|TRBD1|TRBV9|.
TGTGCCAGCAGCGTATTGGGACAGGGGGCAGGAGGCTACACCTTC
CASSVLGQGAGGYTF
>TRBJ2-3|TRBD2|TRBV4-3|.
TGCGCCAGCAGCCAAACTAGCGGGAGCACAGATACGCAGTATTTT
CASSQTSGSTDTQYF
>TRBJ2-6|.|TRBV7-2|.
TGTGCCAGCAGCTCGGTGCGGGCCTCTGGGGCCAACGTCCTGACTTTC
CASSSVRASGANVLTF
>TRBJ2-4|TRBD1|TRBV5-5|.
TGTGCCAGCAGCATGGGACAGGGAATTTCTGAGAACATTCAGTACTTC
CASSMGQGISENIQYF
>TRBJ2-6|TRBD1|TRBV19|.
TGTGCCAGCAGCACATGGGGACAGGGGAGAGGTGGGGCCAACGTCCTGACTTTC
CASSTWGQGRGGANVLTF
>TRBJ2-7|TRBD2|TRBV6-1|.
TGTGCCAGCAGCGAATCCGCCGGGACTAGCGGGAGGGAGGGCGAGCAGTACTTC
CASSESAGTSGREGEQYF
>TRBJ1-6|.|TRBV9|.
TGTGCCAGCAGCGTAGGAGGCGGAACAAATTCACCCCTCCACTTT
CASSVGGGTNSPLHF
>TRBJ2-1|TRBD2|TRBV9|.
TGTGCCAGCAGCGTATTAGCTCAGGCGGGAGGGCCGAATGAGCAGTTCTTC
CASSVLAQAGGPNEQFF
>TRBJ2-7|.|TRBV18|.
TGTGCCAGCTCACCACCGACTGTAAGTTCGAGCGAGCAGTACTTC
CASSPPTVSSSEQYF
>TRBJ2-7|TRBD2|TRBV2|.
TGTGCCAGCAGTGTGTCTAGCGGCACAAATTACGAGCAGTACTTC
CASSVSSGTNYEQYF
>TRBJ1-1|.|TRBV11-1|once
TGTGCCAGCAGCTTAGACAGGGCTAACACTGAAGCTTTCTTT
CASSLDRANTEAFF
>TRBJ2-5|.|TRBV25-1|.
TGTGCCAGCAGCCCTACGACGGCTCAAGAGACCCAGTACTTC
CASSPTTAQETQYF
>TRBJ2-3|TRBD2|TRBV5-1|.
TGCGCCAGCAGCTCCCAACCATTAGCGGGGGGCTCCACAGATACGCAGTATTTT
CASSSQPLAGGSTDTQYF